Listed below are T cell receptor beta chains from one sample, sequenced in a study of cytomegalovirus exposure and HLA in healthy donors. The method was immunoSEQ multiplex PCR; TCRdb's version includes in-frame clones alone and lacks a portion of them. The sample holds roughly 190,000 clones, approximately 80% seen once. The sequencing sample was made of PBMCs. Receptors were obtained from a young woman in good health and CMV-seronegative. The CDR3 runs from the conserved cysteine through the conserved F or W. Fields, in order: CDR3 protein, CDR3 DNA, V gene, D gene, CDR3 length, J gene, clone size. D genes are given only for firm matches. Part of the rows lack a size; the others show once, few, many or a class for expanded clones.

CASSPVGLAGARSYNEQFF,TGTGCCAGCAGCCCAGTAGGACTAGCGGGAGCCCGCTCCTACAATGAGCAGTTCTTC,TRBV7-9,TRBD2,19,TRBJ2-1,.
CASSLGGQTSNTEAFF,TGCGCCAGCAGCTTGGGAGGGCAGACTTCGAACACTGAAGCTTTCTTT,TRBV5-1,.,16,TRBJ1-1,.
CASSLGQGLLYEQYF,TGTGCCAGCAGCTTAGGGCAGGGTTTGCTCTACGAGCAGTACTTC,TRBV7-9,.,15,TRBJ2-7,once
CASSLVRGDTGELFF,TGTGCCAGCAGCTTAGTACGAGGCGACACCGGGGAGCTGTTTTTT,TRBV7-9,.,15,TRBJ2-2,.
CASSLDRLGGNTIYF,TGTGCCAGCAGCTTAGACAGGCTCGGGGGAAACACCATATATTTT,TRBV7-9,.,15,TRBJ1-3,.
CASSLVAGGSYNEQFF,TGTGCCAGCAGCTTAGTAGCGGGAGGCTCCTACAATGAGCAGTTCTTC,TRBV11-3,TRBD2,16,TRBJ2-1,.
CAWWGGKSGSNDEQFF,TGTGCCTGGTGGGGGGGCAAAAGCGGGAGTAATGATGAGCAGTTCTTC,TRBV30,TRBD2,16,TRBJ2-1,.
CASSLNAGWSYNEQFF,TGTGCCAGCAGCCTTAATGCGGGATGGTCCTACAATGAGCAGTTCTTC,TRBV7-6,.,16,TRBJ2-1,.
CATTGSGEQFF,TGTGCCACCACTGGTAGCGGAGAGCAGTTCTTC,TRBV10-3,.,11,TRBJ2-1,.
CASSYRGISNQPQHF,TGTGCCAGCAGCTACCGGGGGATAAGCAATCAGCCCCAGCATTTT,TRBV7-2,.,15,TRBJ1-5,.
CASSTGTRHYNEQFF,TGTGCCAGCAGTACCGGGACTAGACATTACAATGAGCAGTTCTTC,TRBV6-5,TRBD2,15,TRBJ2-1,.
CASSSSSGTATDTQYF,TGTGCCAGCAGTTCCTCCTCCGGGACAGCGACAGATACGCAGTATTTT,TRBV28,TRBD1,16,TRBJ2-3,.
CASSHRDTEAFF,TGTGCCAGCAGCCACCGGGACACTGAAGCTTTCTTT,TRBV11-3,.,12,TRBJ1-1,.
CASSFREGTTSYNEQFF,TGTGCCAGCAGCTTCCGGGAGGGCACTACTTCCTACAATGAGCAGTTCTTC,TRBV7-9,TRBD2,17,TRBJ2-1,.
CASSPLAESRETQYF,TGTGCCAGCAGCCCCCTAGCCGAGAGTCGAGAGACCCAGTACTTC,TRBV5-4,.,15,TRBJ2-5,.
CASRQLPGSGSAYF,TGTGCCAGCAGACAACTCCCGGGTAGCGGGAGTGCTTACTTC,TRBV27,TRBD2,14,TRBJ2-7,.
CASSLASYSGSGVNEQFF,TGCGCCAGCAGCTTGGCCAGTTATAGCGGCTCTGGAGTCAATGAGCAGTTCTTC,TRBV5-1,.,18,TRBJ2-1,.
CASSPGTGGSETQYF,TGTGCCAGCAGCCCCGGGACAGGGGGCAGTGAGACCCAGTACTTC,TRBV7-6,TRBD1,15,TRBJ2-5,.
CASSFELLTDTQYF,TGTGCCAGCAGCTTCGAGCTCCTCACAGATACGCAGTATTTT,TRBV7-9,.,14,TRBJ2-3,.
CASSLWASNQPQHF,TGTGCCAGCAGCTTGTGGGCTAGCAATCAGCCCCAGCATTTT,TRBV5-6,.,14,TRBJ1-5,few
CASSRLLAGEGNEQFF,TGCGCCAGCAGCCGCCTACTAGCGGGAGAAGGAAATGAGCAGTTCTTC,TRBV4-3,TRBD2,16,TRBJ2-1,once
CSVEDVRDRVINEQFF,TGCAGCGTTGAAGATGTCCGGGACAGGGTTATCAATGAGCAGTTCTTC,TRBV29-1,TRBD1,16,TRBJ2-1,.
CASSIEGRNTGELFF,TGTGCCAGTAGTATAGAGGGGCGGAACACCGGGGAGCTGTTTTTT,TRBV19,.,15,TRBJ2-2,.
CASSTGLAGTFGLGDTQYF,TGCGCCAGCAGCACGGGACTAGCGGGGACCTTCGGGTTGGGAGATACGCAGTATTTT,TRBV5-1,TRBD2,19,TRBJ2-3,.
CAWSVTGGYGYTF,TGTGCCTGGAGTGTCACAGGTGGCTATGGCTACACCTTC,TRBV30,.,13,TRBJ1-2,.
CAWLRGRGTEAFF,TGTGCCTGGTTAAGGGGGCGAGGCACTGAAGCTTTCTTT,TRBV30,TRBD1,13,TRBJ1-1,.
CAWKRGYRKETQYF,TGTGCCTGGAAACGGGGGTACCGGAAAGAGACCCAGTACTTC,TRBV30,.,14,TRBJ2-5,once
CSVAGTEAYNEQFF,TGCAGCGTTGCGGGGACAGAAGCCTACAATGAGCAGTTCTTC,TRBV29-1,TRBD1,14,TRBJ2-1,.